This passage covers 24 T cell receptor beta chains from one sample sequenced in a study of blood T cell repertoires in COVID-19. Repertoires were generated with immunoSEQ multiplex PCR, while TCRdb's copy carries only in-frame clones and drops some. The sample carries about 160,000 clones, 82% recorded once. The sample comprised peripheral blood. Receptors were obtained from a woman aged 40-49 years with COVID-19, enrolled during active disease.

The genes are TRBV28 and TRBJ2-5; the match to TRBD1 covers 11 bases. Trimming cost V 4 bases and J 4 bases; bases outside gene matches: 5. CDR1 MDHEN and CDR2 SYDVKM come from the germline V gene. The CDR3 spans 15 residues. CDR3 sequence: CASSSLDRGPETQYF. For the CDR3, the DNA is TGTGCCAGCAGTTCCCTGGACAGGGGGCCAGAGACCCAGTACTTC.

The chain employs TRBV30 and TRBJ2-1; 7 bases are a match to TRBD1. The ends lost 7 bases at V and 3 bases at J; junction bases unmatched: 3. Germline V CDR1 and CDR2: GTSNPN, SVGIG (reference sequence). This CDR3 has 12 residues. CDR3: CAYDRDYNEQFF. In DNA, the CDR3 is TGTGCCTACGACAGGGACTACAATGAGCAGTTCTTC.

This chain joins TRBV3-1 (or the pseudogene TRBV3-2) and TRBJ2-5; D remains ambiguous. The germline V gene encodes CDR1 LGHDT and CDR2 YNNKEL (reference sequence). The CDR3 is 13 amino acids. Trimming pared 6 bases from V and 1 base from J, leaving 9 bases between. The CDR3 DNA reads as TGTGCCAGCAGACAGACCACCCAAGAGACCCAGTACTTC. This sequence encodes CASRQTTQETQYF.

The rearrangement joins TRBV10-3 to TRBJ2-7, with TRBD1 identical over 10 bases. The CDR3 runs to 15 residues. From germline, CDR1 is ENHRY and CDR2 SYGVKD. V shed 4 bases and J 4 bases; nucleotides not matched to a gene: 7. The CDR3 nucleotides read TGTGCCATCAGTGCAAGAGACAGGGGGCTTTACGAGCAGTACTTC. Translating it yields CAISARDRGLYEQYF.

This clone was seen only once. The chain is built from TRBV6-4 and TRBJ1-2, with D possibly TRBD1 on 5 matching bases. Germline assignment: CDR1 MRHNA and CDR2 SNTAGT. Trimming removed 4 bases at V and 7 bases at J, with 7 bases between. This CDR3 has 11 amino acids. CDR3 sequence reads: CASSGGIGYTF. DNA of the CDR3: TGTGCCAGCAGTGGGGGCATTGGCTACACCTTC.

The rearrangement links TRBV7-3 to TRBJ2-2, with D perhaps TRBD1 (6 bases). This CDR3 is 16 amino acids long. V was shortened by 2 bases and J by 6 bases, with 16 bases between the two germline ends. From germline, CDR1 is SGHTA and CDR2 FQGTGA. CDR3: CASSLGMGAGAGELFF. CDR3 DNA sequence: TGTGCCAGCAGCTTAGGAATGGGGGCCGGGGCCGGGGAGCTGTTTTTT.

The chain is built from TRBV11-2 and TRBJ2-2; perhaps TRBD2 as D (5 bases). This CDR3 has 13 residues. CDR1 SGHAT and CDR2 FQNNGV come from the germline V gene. The ends were cut back, 5 bases at V and 6 bases at J, with 10 bases in the middle. The CDR3 DNA follows: TGTGCCAGCAGCCCAGTGAGGGCCGGGGAGCTGTTTTTT. Residues: CASSPVRAGELFF.

The count of this clone is one. The rearrangement joins TRBV23-1 to TRBJ1-6; D unclear. TRBV23-1 is reported as an ORF; its role is uncertain. Trimming took off 7 bases at V and 0 bases at J, with 7 bases between the two ends. The CDR3 length is 14 residues. This chain's CDR3 is CASKTDSYNSPLHF. CDR3 bases: TGCGCCAGCAAAACAGACTCCTATAATTCACCCCTCCACTTT.

The chain combines TRBV3-1 (or the pseudogene TRBV3-2) with TRBJ2-5, with 9 bases lining up with TRBD2. Germline assignment: CDR1 LGHDT and CDR2 YNNKEL (reference sequence). This CDR3 spans 15 amino acids. Losses at the gene ends were 4 bases for V and 1 base for J; bases not matched to a gene: 4. The CDR3, as DNA: TGTGCCAGCAGCCGGGATAGCGGGGGCCAAGAGACCCAGTACTTC. This sequence encodes CASSRDSGGQETQYF.

For the CDR3, the DNA is TGCGCCAGCAGCTGGGACAGCACACAAGAGACCCAGTACTTC. Its translation is CASSWDSTQETQYF. This sequence joins TRBV5-1 and TRBJ2-5; 7 positions match TRBD1. The length of the CDR3 is 14 residues. Germline CDR1 SGHRS, CDR2 YFSETQ. V shed 3 bases and J 2 bases; nucleotides not matched to a gene: 4. Supplemented by reference TRBV5-1 and TRBJ2-5, the full variable domain reads KAGVTQTPRYLIKTRGQQVTLSCSPISGHRSVSWYQQTPGQGLQFLFEYFSETQRNKGNFPGRFSGRQFSNSRSEMNVSTLELGDSALYLCASSWDSTQETQYFGPGTRLLVL.

The V and J genes are TRBV21-1 and TRBJ2-4; the table's D gene call, TRBD1, was not cross checked with the DNA. TRBV21-1 is a pseudogene segment. CDR3 size: 17 residues. This CDR3 is CASSKVGPQLAKNIQYF. The CDR3 bases are TGTGCCAGCAGCAAAGTTGGGCCGCAACTAGCCAAAAACATTCAGTACTTC.

This clone appeared a few times. Mismatch with germline at one junction end may stem from a read error. This chain joins TRBV11-2 and TRBJ1-2; 10 bases line up with TRBD1. This CDR3 has 13 amino acids. Germline assignment: CDR1 SGHAT and CDR2 FQNNGV. The CDR3 bases are TGTGCCAGCAGCGTAGACAGGGGGCGGGGCTACACCTTC. This gives the protein CASSVDRGRGYTF.

The chain couples TRBV28 to TRBJ1-5; the D gene is possibly TRBD1 (5 bases). The germline V gene encodes CDR1 MDHEN and CDR2 SYDVKM. V was trimmed by 3 bases and J by 2 bases, leaving 8 bases between them. This CDR3 spans 14 amino acids. The CDR3 nucleotides read TGTGCCAGCAGTTTTATCAGGGGCAATCAGCCCCAGCATTTT. Protein sequence: CASSFIRGNQPQHF.

The rearrangement links TRBV12-3 or TRBV12-4 to TRBJ1-4, with a tentative D call TRBD1 (6 bases). The CDR3 loop spans 13 amino acids. The V gene lost 6 bases and the J gene lost 6 bases, with 11 bases spanning the gap. DNA for the CDR3: TGTGCCAGCAGGACTGAGGGGGATGAAAAACTGTTTTTT. Protein: CASRTEGDEKLFF.

The chain joins TRBV7-2 to TRBJ2-5; D gene unclear. V lost 1 base to trimming and J lost 2 bases, with 14 bases between them. In germline, CDR1 is SGHTA, CDR2 FQGNSA. There are 16 residues in the CDR3. The CDR3 coding sequence is TGTGCCAGCAGCTTAGACTCCAGGTACCATCAAGAGACCCAGTACTTC. Its protein product is CASSLDSRYHQETQYF.

The V and J genes are TRBV5-8 and TRBJ2-3; 12 bases fit TRBD2. Trimming took 4 bases from V and 4 from J; bases not matched to a gene: 1. The CDR3 is 14 amino acids. Germline V gene data show CDR1 as SGHTS and CDR2 as YDEGEE. The chain's CDR3 is CASSLAGGADTQYF. As DNA, the CDR3 is TGTGCCAGCAGCCTAGCGGGGGGGGCAGATACGCAGTATTTT.

This clone was observed a handful of times. The chain couples TRBV2 to TRBJ2-1, with D unresolved. The CDR3 has 14 residues. In germline, CDR1 is SNHLY, CDR2 FYNNEI. The germline V and J ends were trimmed by 3 bases and 0 bases, with 6 bases remaining between them. The CDR3 loop is CASSDLISYNEQFF. In DNA, the CDR3 is TGTGCCAGCAGTGACTTAATCTCCTACAATGAGCAGTTCTTC.

The V gene is TRBV3-1 (or the pseudogene TRBV3-2), the J gene TRBJ1-2; D ambiguous. The CDR3 runs to 14 residues. Germline V gene sequence: CDR1 LGHDT, CDR2 YNNKEL (reference sequence). Trimming left V 0 bases short and J 4 bases short, with 9 bases between. The CDR3 protein is CASSQELSLYGYTF. DNA of the CDR3: TGTGCCAGCAGCCAAGAGTTATCTCTCTATGGCTACACCTTC.

The rearrangement joins TRBV6-1 to TRBJ2-2; D is possibly TRBD1 (5 bases). Germline-derived CDR1 and CDR2 are MNHNS and SASEGT. The CDR3 loop spans 13 amino acids. Trimming took 5 bases from V and 5 from J, leaving 9 bases between them. The CDR3 is CASSFTGTGELFF. CDR3 bases: TGTGCCAGCAGTTTCACAGGAACCGGGGAGCTGTTTTTT.

CDR3 loop: CAWSVLSRDRTYEQYF. The CDR3 DNA reads TGTGCCTGGAGTGTACTTTCGCGCGACAGAACCTACGAGCAGTACTTC. This chain links TRBV30 with TRBJ2-7, with D possibly being TRBD1 (5 bases). Deletions cut 0 bases from V and 2 bases from J, with 17 bases between. The germline gives CDR1 GTSNPN, CDR2 SVGIG (reference sequence). This CDR3 has 16 amino acids.

V is TRBV5-4 and J is TRBJ2-7; the match to TRBD1 covers 7 bases. Germline loops: CDR1 SGHNT, CDR2 YYREEE (reference sequence). Trimming cost V 0 bases and J 3 bases; bases outside gene matches: 0. The CDR3 covers 13 residues. The DNA for the CDR3 is TGTGCCAGCAGCTTGGACAGGGGCTACGAGCAGTACTTC. Protein sequence: CASSLDRGYEQYF.

The rearrangement joins TRBV19 to TRBJ1-5; D is uncertain. The CDR3 covers 13 residues. V was pared by 5 bases and J by 3 bases, with 8 bases between. CDR1 and CDR2 (germline): LNHDA, SQIVND (reference sequence). The CDR3 loop reads CASSWSDNQPQHF. The CDR3 bases are TGTGCCAGTAGTTGGTCAGACAATCAGCCCCAGCATTTT.

This rearrangement joins TRBV7-2 to TRBJ1-5; D is unresolved. CDR3 length equals 13 residues. CDR1 SGHTA and CDR2 FQGNSA come from the germline V gene. Trimming removed 5 bases at V and 0 bases at J, with 5 bases between. CDR3 in amino acids: CASSQYSNQPQHF. The CDR3 bases are TGTGCCAGCAGCCAGTATAGCAATCAGCCCCAGCATTTT.

This chain joins TRBV2 and TRBJ1-2; 7 bases line up with TRBD1. The CDR3 is made up of 14 amino acids. In germline, CDR1 is SNHLY, CDR2 FYNNEI. J was trimmed by 7 bases and V by 6 bases; bases with no gene match: 11. This CDR3 reads CASRIGQAQRGYTF. CDR3 DNA sequence: TGTGCCAGCAGGATAGGACAGGCCCAACGTGGCTACACCTTC.